This T cell receptor (beta chain) was observed in a study of T cell repertoires in cytomegalovirus infection. The overall study: Indicated by public TCR beta signatures were CMV infection and matching HLA type.

TCRdb redid the calling of the reads with MiXCR, one entry per CDR3 protein. The table records about 110,000 distinct CDR3 sequences, around 9.1% of them present only once. This clonotype was counted ten times or more. Its antigen is unknown. The germline CDR1 and CDR2 sequences are DFQATT and SNEGSKA (reference sequence). The CDR3 totals 15 residues. The V segment lost 1 base and the J segment 6 bases; nucleotides outside the gene matches: 8. This chain connects TRBV20-1 to TRBJ1-5; 8 bases fit TRBD1. The receptor was isolated from a human donor in good health (CMV status not recorded). Some clones in this sample may be carry-over from other donors' samples. The sample consisted of PBMCs, sequenced either directly or after in vitro stimulation (not recorded which). CDR3 amino acids: CSARVAGGLSQPQHF. CDR3 nucleotide sequence: TGCAGTGCTAGAGTGGCAGGGGGCCTAAGTCAGCCCCAGCATTTT.